These T cell receptor beta chains were read from a single sample in a study of T cells in Graves' hyperthyroidism and ophthalmopathy. One entry per CDR3 protein, called by TCRdb with MiXCR from the multiplex PCR reads. This table holds approximately 500,000 distinct CDR3 sequences, about half found once. The sample was peripheral blood or thyroid tissue (not recorded which). These receptors came from a woman aged 18-30 years with Graves' hyperthyroidism. Both conserved end residues are part of each CDR3. A D gene is named only where the DNA matches it firmly. The size entry is marked missing in some rows and otherwise reads once, few, many or a size class.

V gene	D gene	J gene	CDR3 length	clone size	CDR3 protein	CDR3 DNA
TRBV24-1	TRBD1	TRBJ2-5	17	NA	CATSDSPGQGIQETQYF	TGTGCCACCAGTGATTCGCCGGGACAGGGAATCCAAGAGACCCAGTACTTC
TRBV5-1	NA	TRBJ1-2	15	many	CASSSLPGLTYGYTF	TGCGCCAGCAGCTCGCTCCCGGGACTGACCTATGGCTACACCTTC
TRBV19	NA	TRBJ2-7	12	few	CASSTLYYEQYF	TGTGCCAGTAGTACCCTCTATTACGAGCAGTACTTC
TRBV2	NA	TRBJ1-2	15	many	CASSLLGGPNYGYTF	TGTGCCAGCAGTCTTTTAGGGGGGCCTAACTATGGCTACACCTTC
TRBV7-2	TRBD1	TRBJ2-7	14	NA	CASSSPTGPYEQYF	TGTGCCAGCAGCTCTCCGACAGGGCCGTACGAGCAGTACTTC
TRBV6-4	NA	TRBJ1-1	13	many	CASSERRDAEAFF	TGTGCCAGCAGTGAGCGCCGGGACGCCGAAGCTTTCTTT
TRBV6-5	TRBD2	TRBJ2-7	20	NA	CASSPRGGSGSGTVFYEQYF	TGTGCCAGCAGTCCCCGCGGGGGGTCGGGATCCGGTACAGTATTCTACGAGCAGTACTTC
TRBV10-3	NA	TRBJ2-3	14	few	CAISHGLQGFGQYF	TGTGCCATCAGTCACGGGCTCCAGGGTTTTGGTCAGTATTTT
TRBV9	NA	TRBJ2-7	16	many	CASSNGVDRISYEQYF	TGTGCCAGCAGCAACGGAGTGGATCGGATCTCCTACGAGCAGTACTTC
TRBV16	NA	TRBJ1-2	13	few	CASSQTGYDGYTF	TGTGCCAGCAGCCAAACGGGGTACGATGGCTACACCTTC
TRBV30	NA	TRBJ2-7	15	NA	CAWSEIMGLLSEQYF	TGTGCCTGGAGTGAAATAATGGGACTCCTTTCGGAGCAGTACTTC
TRBV9	NA	TRBJ1-5	15	many	CASSVAPEGHQPQHF	TGTGCCAGCAGCGTAGCCCCCGAGGGACATCAGCCCCAGCATTTT
TRBV29-1	NA	TRBJ1-1	9	NA	CSVGFGTLF	NA
TRBV2	NA	TRBJ2-7	14	once	CASSELLPDYEQYF	TGTGCCAGCAGTGAATTACTCCCAGACTACGAGCAGTACTTC